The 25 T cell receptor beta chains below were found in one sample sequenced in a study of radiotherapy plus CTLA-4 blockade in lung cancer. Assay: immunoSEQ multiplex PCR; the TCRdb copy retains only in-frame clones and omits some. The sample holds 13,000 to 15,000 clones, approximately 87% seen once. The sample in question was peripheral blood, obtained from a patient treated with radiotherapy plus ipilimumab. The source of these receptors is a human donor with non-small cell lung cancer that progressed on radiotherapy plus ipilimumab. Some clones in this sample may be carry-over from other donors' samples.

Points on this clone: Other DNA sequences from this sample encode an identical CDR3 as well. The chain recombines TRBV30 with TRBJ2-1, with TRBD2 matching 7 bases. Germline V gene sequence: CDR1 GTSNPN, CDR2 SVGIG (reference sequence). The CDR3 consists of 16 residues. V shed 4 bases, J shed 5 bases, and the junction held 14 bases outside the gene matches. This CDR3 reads CAWTPLIGTTDNEQFF. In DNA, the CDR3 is TGTGCCTGGACTCCACTAATCGGGACTACTGACAATGAGCAGTTCTTC. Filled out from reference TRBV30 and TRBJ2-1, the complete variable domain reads SQTIHQWPATLVQPVGSPLSLECTVEGTSNPNLYWYRQAAGRGLQLLFYSVGIGQISSEVPQNLSASRPQDRQFILSSKKLLLSDSGFYLCAWTPLIGTTDNEQFFGPGTRLTVL.

CDR3 residues: CASGPTGVNQPQHF. In DNA form, the CDR3 reads TGTGCTAGTGGTCCGACAGGGGTCAATCAGCCCCAGCATTTT. The chain carries TRBV12-5 and TRBJ1-5; TRBD1 matches 8 bases. V trimming: 5 bases; J trimming: 3 bases; junction bases outside the gene matches: 3. Germline CDR1 reads LGHNT; CDR2 reads FRNRAP. The CDR3 is 14 amino acids. Variable domain in full (rest from reference TRBV12-5 and TRBJ1-5): DARVTQTPRHKVTEMGQEVTMRCQPILGHNTVFWYRQTMMQGLELLAYFRNRAPLDDSGMPKDRFSAEMPDATLATLKIQPSEPRDSAVYFCASGPTGVNQPQHFGDGTRLSIL.

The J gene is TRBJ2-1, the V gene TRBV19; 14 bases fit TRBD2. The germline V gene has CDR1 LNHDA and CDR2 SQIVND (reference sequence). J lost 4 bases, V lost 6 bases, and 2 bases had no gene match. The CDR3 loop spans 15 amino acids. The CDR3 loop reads CASRRLAGGYNEQFF. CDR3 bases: TGTGCCAGTAGGAGACTAGCGGGGGGGTACAATGAGCAGTTCTTC.

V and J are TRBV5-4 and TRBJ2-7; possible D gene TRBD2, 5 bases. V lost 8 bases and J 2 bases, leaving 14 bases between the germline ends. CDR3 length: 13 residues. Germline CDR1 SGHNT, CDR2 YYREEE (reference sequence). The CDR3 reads CASLRSGTYEQYF. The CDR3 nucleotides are TGTGCCAGTCTAAGAAGCGGAACCTACGAGCAGTACTTC.

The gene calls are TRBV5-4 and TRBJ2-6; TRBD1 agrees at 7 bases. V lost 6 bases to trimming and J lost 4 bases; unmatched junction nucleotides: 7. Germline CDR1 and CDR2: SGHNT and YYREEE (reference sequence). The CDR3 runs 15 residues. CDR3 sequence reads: CASNNRGGGANVLTF. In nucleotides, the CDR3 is TGTGCCAGCAACAACAGGGGCGGGGGGGCCAACGTCCTGACTTTC.

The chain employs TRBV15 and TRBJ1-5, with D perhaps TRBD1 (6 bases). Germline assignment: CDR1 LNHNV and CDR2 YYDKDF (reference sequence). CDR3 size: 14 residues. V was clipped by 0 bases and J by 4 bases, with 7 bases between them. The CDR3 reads CATSRDRGNQPQHF. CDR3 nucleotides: TGTGCCACCAGCAGAGACAGGGGAAATCAGCCCCAGCATTTT.

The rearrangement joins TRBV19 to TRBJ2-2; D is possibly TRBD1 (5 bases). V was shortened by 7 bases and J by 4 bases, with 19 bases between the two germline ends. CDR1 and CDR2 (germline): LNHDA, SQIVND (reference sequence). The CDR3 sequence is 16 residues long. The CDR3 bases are TGTGCCAGTAAACCTGGGGCAGATTTTCTCACCGGGGAGCTGTTTTTT. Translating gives CASKPGADFLTGELFF.

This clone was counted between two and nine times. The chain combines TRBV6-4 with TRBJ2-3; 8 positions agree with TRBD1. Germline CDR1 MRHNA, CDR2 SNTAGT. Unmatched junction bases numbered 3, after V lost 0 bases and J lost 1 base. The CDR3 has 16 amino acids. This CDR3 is CASSDSTGAGTDTQYF. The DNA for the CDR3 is TGTGCCAGCAGTGACTCGACAGGGGCGGGCACAGATACGCAGTATTTT.

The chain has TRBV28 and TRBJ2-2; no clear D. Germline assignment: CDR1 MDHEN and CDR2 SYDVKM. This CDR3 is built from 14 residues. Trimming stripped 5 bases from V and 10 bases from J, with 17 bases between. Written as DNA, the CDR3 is TGTGCCAGCAGTGGCCGACGGAGCCCCGAGGAGCTGTTTTTT. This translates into CASSGRRSPEELFF.

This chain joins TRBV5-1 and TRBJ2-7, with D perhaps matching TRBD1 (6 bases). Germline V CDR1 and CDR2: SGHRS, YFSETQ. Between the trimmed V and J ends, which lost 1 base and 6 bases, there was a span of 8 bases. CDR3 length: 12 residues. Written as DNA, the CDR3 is TGCGCCAGCAGCTTGTTCAGGGGCGAGCAGTACTTC. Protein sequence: CASSLFRGEQYF.

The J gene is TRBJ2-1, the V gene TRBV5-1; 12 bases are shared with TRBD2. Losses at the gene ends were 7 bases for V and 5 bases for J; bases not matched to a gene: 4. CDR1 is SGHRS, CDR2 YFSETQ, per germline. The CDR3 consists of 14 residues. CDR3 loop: CASRTSGGNNEQFF. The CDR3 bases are TGCGCCAGCCGTACTAGCGGGGGGAACAATGAGCAGTTCTTC.

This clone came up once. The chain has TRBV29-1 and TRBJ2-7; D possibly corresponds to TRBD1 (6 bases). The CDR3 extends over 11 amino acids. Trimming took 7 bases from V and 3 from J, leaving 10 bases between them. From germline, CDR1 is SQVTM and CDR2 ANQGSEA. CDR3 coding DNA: TGCAGCGAAGGACAGAACTACGAGCAGTACTTC. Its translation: CSEGQNYEQYF.

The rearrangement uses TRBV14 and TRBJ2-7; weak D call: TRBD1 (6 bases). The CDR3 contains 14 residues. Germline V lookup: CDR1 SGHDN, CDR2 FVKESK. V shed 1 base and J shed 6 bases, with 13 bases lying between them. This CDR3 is CASSQVRGFGEQYF. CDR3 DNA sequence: TGTGCCAGCAGCCAAGTAAGGGGGTTCGGCGAGCAGTACTTC.

This CDR3 reads CASSSAGRDYGYTF. The CDR3 DNA reads as TGTGCCAGCAGTTCTGCCGGGAGAGACTATGGCTACACCTTC. The chain employs TRBV7-8 and TRBJ1-2; no reliable D call. V lost 6 bases, J lost 3 bases, and 14 bases lay in between. This CDR3 contains 14 residues. The V gene's germline CDR1 is SGHVS and CDR2 FQNEAQ. The whole variable domain, filled in from reference TRBV7-8 and TRBJ1-2, reads GAGVSQSPRYKVAKRGQDVALRCDPISGHVSLFWYQQALGQGPEFLTYFQNEAQLDKSGLPSDRFFAERPEGSVSTLKIQRTQQEDSAVYLCASSSAGRDYGYTFGSGTRLTVV.

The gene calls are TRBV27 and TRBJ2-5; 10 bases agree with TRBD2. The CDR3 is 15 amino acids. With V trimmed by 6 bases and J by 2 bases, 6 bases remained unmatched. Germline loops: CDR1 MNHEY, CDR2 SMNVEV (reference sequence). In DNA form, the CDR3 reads TGTGCCAGCAGAGGACTAGCGGTTCGACAAGAGACCCAGTACTTC. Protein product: CASRGLAVRQETQYF.

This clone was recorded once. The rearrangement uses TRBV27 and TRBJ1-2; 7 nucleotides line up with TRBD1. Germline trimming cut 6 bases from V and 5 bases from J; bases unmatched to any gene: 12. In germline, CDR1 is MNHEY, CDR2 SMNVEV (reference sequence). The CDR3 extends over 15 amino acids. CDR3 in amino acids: CASSLYRGQNYGYTF. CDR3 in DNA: TGTGCCAGCAGCCTATACAGGGGTCAAAATTATGGCTACACCTTC.

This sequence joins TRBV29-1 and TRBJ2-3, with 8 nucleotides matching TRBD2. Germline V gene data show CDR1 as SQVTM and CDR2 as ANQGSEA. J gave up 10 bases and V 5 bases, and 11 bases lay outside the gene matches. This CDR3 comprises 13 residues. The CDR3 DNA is TGCAGCGTTCGAGTTCAGACTAGCGACGCGCAGTATTTT. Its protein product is CSVRVQTSDAQYF.

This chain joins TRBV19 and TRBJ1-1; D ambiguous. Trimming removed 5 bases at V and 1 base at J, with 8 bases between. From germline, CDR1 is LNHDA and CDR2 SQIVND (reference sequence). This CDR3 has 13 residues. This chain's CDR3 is CASSLRGNTEAFF. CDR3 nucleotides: TGTGCCAGTAGTTTGCGGGGGAACACTGAAGCTTTCTTT.

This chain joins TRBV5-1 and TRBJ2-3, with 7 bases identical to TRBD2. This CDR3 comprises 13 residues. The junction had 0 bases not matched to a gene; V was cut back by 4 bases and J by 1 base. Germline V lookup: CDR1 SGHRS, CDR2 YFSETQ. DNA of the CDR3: TGCGCCAGCAGCCGGGGGGGCACAGATACGCAGTATTTT. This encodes CASSRGGTDTQYF.

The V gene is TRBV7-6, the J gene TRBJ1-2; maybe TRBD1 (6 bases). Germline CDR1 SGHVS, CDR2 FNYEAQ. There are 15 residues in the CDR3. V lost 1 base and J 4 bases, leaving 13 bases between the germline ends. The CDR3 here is CASSLVNRVIYGYTF. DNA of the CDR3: TGTGCCAGCAGCTTAGTAAACAGGGTAATCTATGGCTACACCTTC.

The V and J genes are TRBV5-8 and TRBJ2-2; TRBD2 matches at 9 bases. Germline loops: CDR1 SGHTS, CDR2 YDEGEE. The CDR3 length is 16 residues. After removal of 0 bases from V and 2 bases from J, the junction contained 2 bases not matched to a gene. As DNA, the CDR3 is TGTGCCAGCAGCTTGGCTAGCGGGATTAACACCGGGGAGCTGTTTTTT. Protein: CASSLASGINTGELFF.

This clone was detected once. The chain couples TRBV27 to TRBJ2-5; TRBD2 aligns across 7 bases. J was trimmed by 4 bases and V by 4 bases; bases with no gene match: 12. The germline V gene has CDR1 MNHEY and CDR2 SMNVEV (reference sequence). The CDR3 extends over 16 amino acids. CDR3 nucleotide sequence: TGTGCCAGCAGTTCGCGGGTGGGCGGGAGAGGAGAGACCCAGTACTTC. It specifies CASSSRVGGRGETQYF.

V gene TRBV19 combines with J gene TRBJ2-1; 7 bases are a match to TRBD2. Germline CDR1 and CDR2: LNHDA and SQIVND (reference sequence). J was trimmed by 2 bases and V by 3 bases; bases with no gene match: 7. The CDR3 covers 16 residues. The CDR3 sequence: CASSILRERAYNEQFF. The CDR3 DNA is TGTGCCAGTAGTATTCTGCGGGAGCGAGCCTACAATGAGCAGTTCTTC. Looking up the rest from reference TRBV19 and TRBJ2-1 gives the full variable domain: DGGITQSPKYLFRKEGQNVTLSCEQNLNHDAMYWYRQDPGQGLRLIYYSQIVNDFQKGDIAEGYSVSREKKESFPLTVTSAQKNPTAFYLCASSILRERAYNEQFFGPGTRLTVL.

The CDR3 coding sequence is TGTGCCAGCAGTTTATCCCTCCCTAGCGAGACGCAGTATTTT. It translates to CASSLSLPSETQYF. V gene TRBV27 combines with J gene TRBJ2-3, with D perhaps matching TRBD2 (6 bases). This CDR3 contains 14 residues. Germline V CDR1 and CDR2: MNHEY, SMNVEV (reference sequence). With 0 bases removed from V and 9 bases from J, the gap between germline ends came to 13 bases.

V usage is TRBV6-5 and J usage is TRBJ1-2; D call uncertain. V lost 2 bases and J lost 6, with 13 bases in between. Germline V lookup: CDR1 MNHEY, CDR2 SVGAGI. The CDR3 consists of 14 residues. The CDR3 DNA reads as TGTGCCAGCAGTTACGGGGAGGGAGGGAATGGCTACACCTTC. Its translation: CASSYGEGGNGYTF.